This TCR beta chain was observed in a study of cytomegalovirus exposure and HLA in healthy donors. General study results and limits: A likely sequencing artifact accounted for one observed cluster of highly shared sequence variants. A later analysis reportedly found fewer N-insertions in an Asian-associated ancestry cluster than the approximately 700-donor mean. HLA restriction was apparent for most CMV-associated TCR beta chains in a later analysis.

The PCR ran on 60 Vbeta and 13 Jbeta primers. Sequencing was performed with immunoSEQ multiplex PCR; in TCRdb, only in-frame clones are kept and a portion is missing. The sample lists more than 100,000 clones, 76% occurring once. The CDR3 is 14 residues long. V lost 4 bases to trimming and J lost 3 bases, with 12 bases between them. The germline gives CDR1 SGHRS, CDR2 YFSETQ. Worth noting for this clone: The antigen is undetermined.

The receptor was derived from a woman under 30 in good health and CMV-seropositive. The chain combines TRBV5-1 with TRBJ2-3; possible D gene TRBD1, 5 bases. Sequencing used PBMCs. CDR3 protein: CASSTREGTDTQYF. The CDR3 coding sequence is TGCGCCAGCAGCACCAGGGAAGGAACAGATACGCAGTATTTT. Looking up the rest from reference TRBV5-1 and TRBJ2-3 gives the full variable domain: KAGVTQTPRYLIKTRGQQVTLSCSPISGHRSVSWYQQTPGQGLQFLFEYFSETQRNKGNFPGRFSGRQFSNSRSEMNVSTLELGDSALYLCASSTREGTDTQYFGPGTRLTVL.